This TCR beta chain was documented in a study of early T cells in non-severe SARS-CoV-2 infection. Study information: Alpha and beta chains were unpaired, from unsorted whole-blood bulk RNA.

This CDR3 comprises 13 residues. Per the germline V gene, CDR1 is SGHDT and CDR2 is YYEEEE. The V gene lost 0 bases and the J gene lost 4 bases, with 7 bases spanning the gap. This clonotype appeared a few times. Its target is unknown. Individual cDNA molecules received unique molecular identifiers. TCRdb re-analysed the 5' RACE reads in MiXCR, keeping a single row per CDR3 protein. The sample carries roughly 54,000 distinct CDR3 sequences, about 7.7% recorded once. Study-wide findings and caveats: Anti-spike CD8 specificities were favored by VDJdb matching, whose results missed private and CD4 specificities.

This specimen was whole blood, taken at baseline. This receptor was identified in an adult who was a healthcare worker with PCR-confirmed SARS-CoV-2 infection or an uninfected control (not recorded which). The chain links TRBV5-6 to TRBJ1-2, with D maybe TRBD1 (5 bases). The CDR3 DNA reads TGTGCCAGCAGCTTGGGACAGTTCTATGGCTACACCTTC. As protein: CASSLGQFYGYTF.